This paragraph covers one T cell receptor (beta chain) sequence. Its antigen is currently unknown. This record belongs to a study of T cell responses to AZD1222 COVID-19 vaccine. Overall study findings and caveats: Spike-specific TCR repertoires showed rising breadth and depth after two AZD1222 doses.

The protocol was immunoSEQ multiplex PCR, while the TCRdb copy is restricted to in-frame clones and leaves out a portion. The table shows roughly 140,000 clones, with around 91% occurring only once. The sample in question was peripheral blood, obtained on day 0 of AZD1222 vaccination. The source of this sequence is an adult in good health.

CDR3 region: CSASEDRGIYNEQFF. The CDR3 DNA is TGCAGTGCTAGTGAAGACAGGGGAATATACAATGAGCAGTTCTTC. V and J are TRBV20-1 and TRBJ2-1, with 8 bases matching TRBD1. Germline values: CDR1 DFQATT, CDR2 SNEGSKA (reference sequence). CDR3 length: 15 residues. J gave up 4 bases and V 3 bases, and 8 bases lay outside the gene matches.